Below are 21 T cell receptor beta chains sequenced from a single sample in a study of blood T cell repertoires in COVID-19. Measured with immunoSEQ multiplex PCR; TCRdb has only the in-frame clones, and not every one. The profile covers tens of thousands of clones, with around 75% appearing a single time and approximately 6% taken by the ten largest. The source material was peripheral blood. The receptors were sampled from a man between 70 and 80 years old with COVID-19, enrolled during active disease.

This chain links TRBV7-3 with TRBJ2-1; possible D gene TRBD2, 5 bases. V lost 4 bases to trimming and J lost 8 bases, with 12 bases between them. The CDR3 has 13 amino acids. Germline CDR1 reads SGHTA; CDR2 reads FQGTGA. This CDR3 is CASSWLATDEQFF. The DNA of the CDR3 is TGTGCCAGCAGCTGGCTAGCTACGGATGAGCAGTTCTTC. The full variable domain, rest sourced from reference TRBV7-3 and TRBJ2-1, is GAGVSQTPSNKVTEKGKYVELRCDPISGHTALYWYRQSLGQGPEFLIYFQGTGAADDSGLPNDRFFAVRPEGSVSTLKIQRTERGDSAVYLCASSWLATDEQFFGPGTRLTVL.

The chain links TRBV6-5 to TRBJ2-5, with a tentative D call TRBD1 (6 bases). Germline-derived CDR1 and CDR2 are MNHEY and SVGAGI. There are 16 residues in the CDR3. V lost 2 bases and J 4 bases, leaving 17 bases between the germline ends. CDR3: CASSYNGPGVGETQYF. The DNA for the CDR3 is TGTGCCAGCAGTTACAATGGCCCAGGGGTCGGAGAGACCCAGTACTTC.

The rearrangement links TRBV7-9 to TRBJ2-2; D unresolved. The V end was cut by 1 base, the J end by 3 bases, with 6 bases between. CDR3 length: 14 amino acids. CDR1 is SEHNR and CDR2 is FQNEAQ in the germline V gene (reference sequence). Written as DNA, the CDR3 is TGTGCCAGCAGCTTAGACTCCTACACCGGGGAGCTGTTTTTT. Its protein is CASSLDSYTGELFF.

This clone was counted only a few times. The chain joins TRBV18 to TRBJ1-5, with 8 bases matching TRBD1. Germline CDR1 is KGHSH and CDR2 is LQKENI. Unmatched junction bases numbered 2, after V lost 2 bases and J lost 2 bases. The CDR3 extends over 15 amino acids. This CDR3 reads CASSPMGQGNQPQHF. Here the CDR3 DNA reads TGTGCCAGCTCACCAATGGGACAGGGCAATCAGCCCCAGCATTTT.

This chain links TRBV6-5 with TRBJ1-2; 7 bases align to TRBD1. CDR3 length: 13 residues. Looked up from germline, CDR1 is MNHEY and CDR2 is SVGAGI. The ends lost 6 bases at V and 8 bases at J; junction bases unmatched: 9. CDR3: CASSTYGTVGYTF. CDR3 DNA sequence: TGTGCCAGCAGCACGTACGGGACAGTCGGCTACACCTTC.

This clone has only one observation. V usage is TRBV7-2 and J usage is TRBJ2-7; 8 bases map to TRBD2. The ends lost 1 base at V and 2 bases at J; junction bases unmatched: 4. The CDR3 loop spans 15 amino acids. From germline, CDR1 is SGHTA and CDR2 FQGNSA. In DNA form, the CDR3 reads TGTGCCAGCAGCTTAGGAATTAGCGGGACCTACGAGCAGTACTTC. Its translation: CASSLGISGTYEQYF.

This clone came up a few times. This rearrangement joins TRBV5-1 to TRBJ1-2; D is unclear. Trimming removed 2 bases from V and 11 bases from J, with 19 bases in between. The CDR3 is 14 residues long. CDR1 is SGHRS and CDR2 is YFSETQ in the germline V gene. In nucleotides, the CDR3 is TGCGCCAGCAGCTTCGGGGATCTTAGGGATCTATACACCTTC. Translated, it gives CASSFGDLRDLYTF.

The chain combines TRBV6-5 with TRBJ1-4, with a possible D match to TRBD1 (5 bases). Trimming removed 0 bases at V and 6 bases at J, with 11 bases between. This CDR3 comprises 15 residues. In germline, CDR1 is MNHEY, CDR2 SVGAGI. CDR3 protein: CASSYSKGFYEKLFF. In DNA, the CDR3 is TGTGCCAGCAGTTACTCTAAGGGGTTTTATGAAAAACTGTTTTTT.

The chain couples TRBV6-5 to TRBJ2-7, with a tentative D call TRBD2 (5 bases). CDR1 and CDR2 from the germline V gene are MNHEY and SVGAGI. V shed 0 bases and J shed 5 bases, with 11 bases lying between them. This CDR3 is built from 14 residues. The CDR3 nucleotides are TGTGCCAGCAGTTACTCGCCGACTAAGGACGAGCAGTACTTC. It is translated as CASSYSPTKDEQYF.

This chain connects TRBV5-1 to TRBJ1-4; D is unresolved. Germline V lookup: CDR1 SGHRS, CDR2 YFSETQ. V gave up 0 bases and J gave up 5 bases, with 11 bases separating them. This CDR3 has 15 residues. The CDR3 DNA reads as TGCGCCAGCAGCTTGGGCGGATACCCCAATGAAAAACTGTTTTTT. Its protein is CASSLGGYPNEKLFF.

The chain links TRBV5-5 to TRBJ1-1, with D tentatively TRBD1 (6 bases). The CDR3 consists of 17 residues. V lost 0 bases to trimming and J lost 0 bases, with 15 bases between them. The V gene's germline CDR1 is SGHKS and CDR2 YYEKEE (reference sequence). The CDR3: CASSLGGGLPLNTEAFF. CDR3 bases: TGTGCCAGCAGCTTGGGAGGGGGTCTACCACTGAACACTGAAGCTTTCTTT.

There are a few counts of this clone. This chain joins TRBV24-1 and TRBJ1-1; possibly TRBD1 for D (6 bases). Trimming removed 10 bases from V and 7 bases from J, with 24 bases in between. Germline V CDR1 and CDR2: KGHDR, SFDVKD. This CDR3 has 15 residues. For the CDR3, the DNA is TGTGCCACGTCAGGGAACAGGGCAGGGGAGGGTGAAGCTTTCTTT. Protein product: CATSGNRAGEGEAFF.

The chain recombines TRBV20-1 with TRBJ1-2; D is ambiguous. The CDR3 contains 10 residues. V was cut by 3 bases and J by 6 bases, with 5 bases left in between. Germline V lookup: CDR1 DFQATT, CDR2 SNEGSKA (reference sequence). The CDR3 region is CSASSDGYTF. CDR3 DNA: TGCAGTGCTAGTTCGGATGGCTACACCTTC.

This clone showed up just a few times. The chain combines TRBV15 with TRBJ2-7; 8 positions agree with TRBD1. CDR1 LNHNV and CDR2 YYDKDF come from the germline V gene (reference sequence). After removal of 0 bases from V and 3 bases from J, the junction contained 10 bases not matched to a gene. This CDR3 spans 17 amino acids. Written as DNA, the CDR3 is TGTGCCACCAGCAGAGAAGGTTCCCGGACAGGGAGCTACGAGCAGTACTTC. As protein: CATSREGSRTGSYEQYF.

To note about this clone: The identical CDR3 is also encoded by other nucleotide sequences in the sample. The gene calls are TRBV5-1 and TRBJ2-5, with 11 bases lining up with TRBD2. Germline CDR1 SGHRS, CDR2 YFSETQ. The V gene end was trimmed by 5 bases and the J gene end by 2 bases; junction bases not matched to a gene: 2. The CDR3 consists of 14 residues. The CDR3 region has the DNA TGCGCCAGCAGTTTAGCGGGGGGGCAAGAGACCCAGTACTTC. Translating it yields CASSLAGGQETQYF.

V usage is TRBV3-1 (or the pseudogene TRBV3-2) and J usage is TRBJ1-2; D is uncertain. Between the trimmed V and J ends, which lost 1 base and 2 bases, there was a span of 17 bases. Germline CDR1 reads LGHDT; CDR2 reads YNNKEL (reference sequence). This CDR3 is 17 amino acids long. The CDR3 region is CASSQANRGSRNYGYTF. Written as DNA, the CDR3 is TGTGCCAGCAGCCAAGCCAACCGTGGGTCGAGGAACTATGGCTACACCTTC.

This chain joins TRBV19 and TRBJ2-2, with TRBD2 identical over 16 bases. The CDR3 runs 17 residues. Trimming cost V 9 bases and J 5 bases; bases outside gene matches: 9. CDR1 and CDR2 from the germline V gene are LNHDA and SQIVND (reference sequence). CDR3 amino acids: CASGTSGRARKTGELFF. In nucleotides, the CDR3 is TGTGCCAGCGGGACTAGCGGGAGGGCCAGAAAGACCGGGGAGCTGTTTTTT.

Remarks on this clone: Germline is not matched at one junction end, which may reflect a read error. The chain employs TRBV6-5 and TRBJ1-4, with D possibly TRBD1 on 6 matching bases. CDR1 MNHEY and CDR2 SVGAGI come from the germline V gene. The CDR3 contains 15 residues. CDR3 DNA: TGTGCCAGCAGCTACTGGGGGGGCGCCCGGGAAAAACTGTTTTTT. Translating it yields CASSYWGGAREKLFF.

The rearrangement uses TRBV6-2 or TRBV6-3 and TRBJ2-5; D is perhaps TRBD2 (6 bases). Germline CDR1 reads MNHEY; CDR2 reads SVGEGT. This CDR3 has 15 residues. Trimming stripped 2 bases from V and 4 bases from J, with 14 bases between. CDR3 sequence: CASSYTDGGLETQYF. The CDR3 coding sequence is TGTGCCAGCAGTTACACCGATGGGGGGTTAGAGACCCAGTACTTC.

This chain joins TRBV15 and TRBJ2-1, with D possibly being TRBD2 (5 bases). The CDR3 contains 17 residues. Trimming cost V 1 base and J 0 bases, with 13 bases left between them. Germline V lookup: CDR1 LNHNV, CDR2 YYDKDF (reference sequence). CDR3 loop: CATSRGGSASSYNEQFF. The DNA for the CDR3 is TGTGCCACCAGCAGAGGTGGTAGCGCTAGCTCCTACAATGAGCAGTTCTTC. The complete variable domain, with remaining parts taken from reference TRBV15 and TRBJ2-1, reads DAMVIQNPRYQVTQFGKPVTLSCSQTLNHNVMYWYQQKSSQAPKLLFHYYDKDFNNEADTPDNFQSRRPNTSFCFLDIRSPGLGDTAMYLCATSRGGSASSYNEQFFGPGTRLTVL.

This chain connects TRBV7-9 to TRBJ1-1; the D is unclear. Germline V lookup: CDR1 SEHNR, CDR2 FQNEAQ (reference sequence). The CDR3 contains 12 residues. V lost 1 base to trimming and J lost 5 bases, with 5 bases between them. The CDR3 DNA reads TGTGCCAGCAGCTTAGGGACTACTGAAGCTTTCTTT. Its protein product is CASSLGTTEAFF.